This T cell receptor beta chain was sequenced for a study of CD4+ T cells in melanoma. Broader study findings: CD8+ T cell, macrophage and B cell function reportedly correlated with neoantigen-specific CD4+ T cells.

This clone was observed a single time. Its antigen remains unidentified. Germline V gene data show CDR1 as SGHTA and CDR2 as FQGNSA. V was clipped by 5 bases and J by 7 bases, with 15 bases between them. CDR3 size: 15 residues. Assay used: immunoSEQ multiplex PCR; TCRdb lists only in-frame clones, some missing. The sample includes some 14,000 clones, about 64% of them seen just once. The receptor was isolated from a human donor with melanoma. The rearrangement uses TRBV7-2 and TRBJ1-6; D not resolved. The specimen sequenced was cells from a culture (not recorded whether cultured in vitro). The CDR3 DNA reads as TGTGCCAGCAGCCCCCAGGTGTTGCAAAATTCACCCCTCCACTTT. This codes for CASSPQVLQNSPLHF.